This T cell receptor beta chain was sequenced for a study of blood T cell repertoires in COVID-19. Study in general: COVID-19 samples, acute and convalescent, were from the United States, Italy and Spain. In each case, the material was cDNA or gDNA derived from T cells, B-cell-depleted T cells, or PBMCs.

This clone came up once. The trim removed 4 bases at V and 0 bases at J, leaving 6 bases unmatched. The germline V gene encodes CDR1 MNHNS and CDR2 SASEGT. The CDR3 covers 16 residues. Under the authors' procedure: Counts of nucleated cells, estimated from reference gene primer amplification, were obtained. Sequencing used immunoSEQ multiplex PCR; TCRdb keeps in-frame clones, though not all of them. The V and J calls and clone size were taken over from that table, and D and trimming were inferred from the DNA. The table shows about 93,000 clones, with around four fifths occurring only once. The J gene is TRBJ2-1, the V gene TRBV6-1, with 7 bases lining up with TRBD1. This clonotype was sampled from a human donor in a cohort sampled during active COVID-19. What was sequenced was peripheral blood. CDR3 sequence (DNA): TGTGCCAGCAGTGCGTACAGGGGAAGCTCCTACAATGAGCAGTTCTTC. Translating it yields CASSAYRGSSYNEQFF.